Listed below are T cell receptor beta chains from one sample, sequenced in a study of blood T cell repertoires in COVID-19. The assay was immunoSEQ multiplex PCR, and TCRdb's table has in-frame clones only and misses some. The sample yields approximately 93,000 clones, around 89% seen once. Source material: peripheral blood. The receptors stem from a man aged 55-75 years with acute or convalescent COVID-19. The CDR3 runs from the conserved cysteine through the conserved F or W. A D gene is named only where the DNA matches it firmly. Not all rows give a size; the values are once, few, many and, for expanded clones, a class.

14 | TRBJ2-2 | NA | TRBD1 | TRBV5-1 | CASSLQGAGGELFF | TGCGCCAGCAGCCTTCAGGGGGCAGGCGGGGAGCTGTTTTTT
14 | TRBJ1-2 | once | NA | TRBV7-2 | CASSPGLGNYGYTF | TGTGCCAGCAGCCCGGGACTGGGAAACTATGGCTACACCTTC
15 | TRBJ1-1 | NA | NA | TRBV10-2 | CASSEFGQEKNEAFF | TGCGCCAGCAGTGAGTTTGGACAAGAGAAGAATGAAGCTTTCTTT
13 | TRBJ2-7 | NA | NA | TRBV12-3/TRBV12-4 | CASSKTTYSEQYF | TGTGCCAGCAGTAAGACAACTTACTCCGAGCAGTACTTC
14 | TRBJ2-7 | NA | TRBD2 | TRBV3-1/TRBV3-2 | CASSAGLGTYEQYF | TGTGCCAGCAGCGCCGGACTAGGAACCTACGAGCAGTACTTC
15 | TRBJ1-1 | NA | NA | TRBV5-1 | CASSLEVSFRTEAFF | TGCGCCAGCAGCTTGGAGGTCAGTTTCAGGACTGAAGCTTTCTTT
16 | TRBJ1-5 | NA | NA | TRBV19 | CASSPRTASRNQPQHF | TGTGCCAGTAGTCCCCGGACAGCTTCGCGCAATCAGCCCCAGCATTTT
15 | TRBJ2-3 | NA | TRBD2 | TRBV27 | CASKIAGGPTDTQYF | TGTGCCAGCAAGATAGCGGGAGGGCCTACAGATACGCAGTATTTT
16 | TRBJ2-3 | NA | NA | TRBV4-1 | CASSQDRDTYTDTQYF | TGCGCCAGCAGCCAAGATCGGGACACTTACACAGATACGCAGTATTTT
14 | TRBJ1-2 | once | NA | TRBV6-5 | CASSPPAANYGYTF | TGTGCCAGCAGCCCCCCGGCAGCGAACTATGGCTACACCTTC
17 | TRBJ1-2 | once | TRBD1 | TRBV19 | CASSLRTGGIFNYGYTF | TGTGCCAGTAGTCTCCGGACAGGGGGGATTTTTAACTATGGCTACACCTTC
14 | TRBJ1-1 | NA | NA | TRBV5-4 | CASSLASLNTEAFF | TGTGCCAGCAGCTTGGCCTCCTTGAACACTGAAGCTTTCTTT
13 | TRBJ1-1 | NA | NA | TRBV5-1 | CASSKGPNTEAFF | TGCGCCAGCAGCAAGGGGCCGAACACTGAAGCTTTCTTT
14 | TRBJ2-3 | NA | NA | TRBV9 | CASSVAVRGDTQYF | TGTGCCAGCAGCGTAGCAGTAAGAGGAGATACGCAGTATTTT
15 | TRBJ2-3 | once | NA | TRBV5-1 | CASRAYLYSTDTQYF | TGCGCCAGCAGGGCTTATTTGTATAGCACAGATACGCAGTATTTT
14 | TRBJ1-1 | NA | NA | TRBV4-1 | CASSQEAGNTEAFF | TGCGCCAGCAGCCAAGAGGCAGGGAACACTGAAGCTTTCTTT
13 | TRBJ2-1 | NA | TRBD2 | TRBV6-5 | CASSQWGGNEQFF | TGTGCCAGCAGCCAATGGGGGGGCAATGAGCAGTTCTTC
16 | TRBJ2-3 | once | TRBD2 | TRBV7-3 | CASSSSSGGATDTQYF | TGTGCCAGCAGCTCCTCTAGCGGGGGGGCAACAGATACGCAGTATTTT
12 | TRBJ2-7 | NA | NA | TRBV27 | CASSTQGYEQYF | TGTGCCAGCAGCACTCAGGGCTACGAGCAGTACTTC
17 | TRBJ2-2 | NA | NA | TRBV27 | CASTLNGGQPGTGELFF | TGTGCCAGCACTCTAAACGGGGGACAGCCAGGAACCGGGGAGCTGTTTTTT
17 | TRBJ2-2 | NA | TRBD2 | TRBV10-1 | CASSVASGAPNTGELFF | TGCGCCAGCAGTGTGGCTAGCGGGGCCCCGAACACCGGGGAGCTGTTTTTT
16 | TRBJ2-7 | few | TRBD2 | TRBV20-1 | CSASPRASGRPYEQYF | TGCAGTGCTAGTCCCCGTGCTAGCGGGAGACCCTACGAGCAGTACTTC
17 | TRBJ1-5 | NA | NA | TRBV6-2/TRBV6-3 | CASSYIQAGAPNQPQHF | TGTGCCAGCAGTTACATTCAGGCAGGGGCGCCCAATCAGCCCCAGCATTTT
14 | TRBJ1-2 | NA | TRBD1 | TRBV9 | CASSQQGMGYGYTF | TGTGCCAGCAGTCAACAGGGGATGGGCTATGGCTACACCTTC
15 | TRBJ1-6 | NA | NA | TRBV28 | CASSFSGPYNSPLHF | TGTGCCAGCAGTTTTAGCGGCCCATATAATTCACCCCTCCACTTT